Listed below are T cell receptor beta chains from one sample, sequenced in a study of blood T cells in healthy people across ages. In TCRdb, the 5' RACE reads were re-called with MiXCR into one record per CDR3 protein. The data hold approximately 1.5 million distinct CDR3 sequences, with about 35% observed a single time. Sequencing input: blood. The receptors stem from a woman in her thirties in good health. CDR3s include the opening cysteine and the closing phenylalanine or tryptophan. The D gene is left open where the match is weak. For some rows the clone size is stated as once, few or many, or as a class when expanded; others skip it.

V gene	D gene	J gene	clone size	CDR3 DNA	CDR3 protein
TRBV5-1	TRBD1	TRBJ2-3	few	TGCGCCAGCAGCCAAGGTGCAGGGGGCAGGTTCGCAGATACGCAGTATTTT	CASSQGAGGRFADTQYF
TRBV6-5	-	TRBJ1-6	-	TGTGCCAGCGCGACAGGAGGATCCTCACCCCTCCACTTT	CASATGGSSPLHF
TRBV6-5	-	TRBJ1-6	-	TGTGCCAGCAGTTCCGCAAATAGGATGTCACCCCTCCACTTT	CASSSANRMSPLHF
TRBV29-1	TRBD2	TRBJ2-1	-	TGCAGCGTTCTCGCTAGCGGGAGACTTCGACTGGGAAATGAGCAGTTCTTC	CSVLASGRLRLGNEQFF
TRBV20-1	-	TRBJ2-7	-	TGCAGTGCGAGAGGTGCCTTGAATTTGAAGTCCTACGAGCAGTACTTC	CSARGALNLKSYEQYF
TRBV7-6	TRBD1	TRBJ2-7	few	TGTGCCAGCAGCTTGGGTCCGGGACAGGGGGCAAACGAGCAGTACTTC	CASSLGPGQGANEQYF
TRBV6-5	-	TRBJ1-2	few	TGTGCCAGCAGTTTTGGTCTTTCCCATGGCTACACCTTC	CASSFGLSHGYTF
TRBV24-1	TRBD2	TRBJ2-5	few	TGTGCCACCAGTAGTGGGGAGGGAGTCCAAGAGACCCAGTACTTC	CATSSGEGVQETQYF
TRBV10-2	-	TRBJ2-7	-	TGCGCCAGCATTTTAAAGGGGTTCCAGCTGAGCGAGCAGTACTTC	CASILKGFQLSEQYF
TRBV4-1	TRBD2	TRBJ2-3	-	TGCGCCAGCAGCCAGCTTGGACTAGCGGTAGCAGATACGCAGTATTTT	CASSQLGLAVADTQYF
TRBV9	-	TRBJ2-1	-	TGTGCCAGCAGCGTAGAGGGGATGTCGTCCAATGAGCAGTTCTTC	CASSVEGMSSNEQFF
TRBV10-2	-	TRBJ2-1	few	TGCGCCAGCAGATCGGGACTGAGTTCCAATGAGCAGTTCTTC	CASRSGLSSNEQFF
TRBV5-5	-	TRBJ2-7	many	TGTGCCAGCAGCTTGTTGACAGGCTCCTACGAGCAGTACTTC	CASSLLTGSYEQYF
TRBV15	-	TRBJ2-3	few	TGTGCCACCAGCCCTTGGAGGAGTGGGGGCACAGATACGCAGTATTTT	CATSPWRSGGTDTQYF
TRBV5-1	-	TRBJ2-3	few	TGCGCCAGCAGCTTGGAGGGTCGGACGCAGTATTTT	CASSLEGRTQYF
TRBV10-3	-	TRBJ2-2	-	TGTGCCATCAGCTTTTCCGGGCCTTGGGACACCGGGGAGCTGTTTTTT	CAISFSGPWDTGELFF